This is a list of T cell receptor beta chains from one sample in a study of chemoradiotherapy in HPV16-positive cancers. Data came from immunoSEQ multiplex PCR; TCRdb stores just in-frame clones and leaves some out. The sample has roughly 15,000 clones; more than 70% are singletons. The sequencing used tumor tissue, collected from a patient who underwent chemoradiotherapy. These receptors were collected from a human donor with HPV-associated anogenital cancer. CDR3s include the opening cysteine and the closing phenylalanine or tryptophan. A D gene is named only where the DNA matches it firmly. The size field is filled for only some rows; it gives once, few, many or a size class.

-,12,TRBJ2-7,TRBV7-2,-,TGTGCCAGCAGCAGGAGTCCCTACGAGCAGTACTTC,CASSRSPYEQYF
once,15,TRBJ1-2,TRBV5-1,-,TGCGCCAGCAGCTTGGTAGGGGACTCTAACTATGGCTACACCTTC,CASSLVGDSNYGYTF
-,15,TRBJ2-6,TRBV5-1,-,TGCGCCAGCAGCTTGGGGGGGGACGGGGCCAACGTCCTGACTTTC,CASSLGGDGANVLTF
-,14,TRBJ1-2,TRBV5-4,TRBD1,TGTGCCAGCAGCTTACAGGGGTTAGGGTATGGCTACACCTTC,CASSLQGLGYGYTF
-,13,TRBJ2-3,TRBV27,-,TGTGCCAGCAGTTTTAGGAGAACAGATACGCAGTATTTT,CASSFRRTDTQYF
-,14,TRBJ2-5,TRBV6-6,-,TGTGCCAGCAGTTACTCGGGATCCCTTGAGACCCAGTACTTC,CASSYSGSLETQYF
-,16,TRBJ2-7,TRBV7-8,TRBD2,TGTGCCAGCAGCTTGACCCTAGCGGGAGGGAGCTACGAGCAGTACTTC,CASSLTLAGGSYEQYF
-,12,TRBJ1-4,TRBV19,-,TGTGCCAGTTCCAGGGCCCAGGAAAAACTGTTTTTT,CASSRAQEKLFF
-,14,TRBJ1-2,TRBV13,-,TGTGCCAGCAGCTTAGATAGGGGCCTCTATGGCTACACCTTC,CASSLDRGLYGYTF
-,14,TRBJ2-3,TRBV5-1,-,TGCGCCAGCAGCTTGCAACAGCTCACAGATACGCAGTATTTT,CASSLQQLTDTQYF
few,13,TRBJ2-7,TRBV29-1,-,TGCAGCGTTGGGGCACAGGACAACTACGAGCAGTACTTC,CSVGAQDNYEQYF
-,14,TRBJ2-3,TRBV7-7,-,TGTGCTAGCAGCTTTGACGATCACACAGATACGCAGTATTTT,CASSFDDHTDTQYF
-,16,TRBJ1-1,TRBV27,TRBD1,TGTGCCAGCAGTCCGTACCGACAGGGCCCCGGGACTGAAGCTTTCTTT,CASSPYRQGPGTEAFF
-,13,TRBJ2-5,TRBV2,TRBD2,TGTGCCAGCAGCGCAAGGACTAGCGGTATACAGTACTTC,CASSARTSGIQYF
-,12,TRBJ2-7,TRBV7-9,-,TGTGCCAGCAGCCGAGCCGCCTACGAGCAGTACTTC,CASSRAAYEQYF
-,13,TRBJ2-1,TRBV30,-,TGTGCCTGGACAACTGGTACCTACAATGAGCAGTTCTTC,CAWTTGTYNEQFF
-,12,TRBJ2-2,TRBV7-9,-,TGTGCCGGCCAACAGGGCACCGGGGAGCTGTTTTTT,CAGQQGTGELFF
-,14,TRBJ2-1,TRBV2,TRBD2,TGTGCCAGCAGGGGGCGGGAGTCATACAATGAGCAGTTCTTC,CASRGRESYNEQFF
-,14,TRBJ2-2,TRBV6-4,TRBD1,TGTGCCAGCAGAACGACAGGGGGCACCGGGGAGCTGTTTTTT,CASRTTGGTGELFF
-,13,TRBJ2-3,TRBV2,-,TGTGCCAGCAGCGCCCGCGGGGCAGATACGCAGTATTTT,CASSARGADTQYF
-,16,TRBJ1-6,TRBV6-5,-,TGTGCCAGCAGCTACCGCCCGGGGGACTATAATTCACCCCTCCACTTT,CASSYRPGDYNSPLHF
-,16,TRBJ2-2,TRBV5-1,-,TGCGCCAGCAGCTCTGTGACAGGACAAAACACCGGGGAGCTGTTTTTT,CASSSVTGQNTGELFF
-,10,TRBJ1-1,TRBV7-2,-,TGTGCCAGCAGCTTAGGGGCGGCTTTCTTT,CASSLGAAFF